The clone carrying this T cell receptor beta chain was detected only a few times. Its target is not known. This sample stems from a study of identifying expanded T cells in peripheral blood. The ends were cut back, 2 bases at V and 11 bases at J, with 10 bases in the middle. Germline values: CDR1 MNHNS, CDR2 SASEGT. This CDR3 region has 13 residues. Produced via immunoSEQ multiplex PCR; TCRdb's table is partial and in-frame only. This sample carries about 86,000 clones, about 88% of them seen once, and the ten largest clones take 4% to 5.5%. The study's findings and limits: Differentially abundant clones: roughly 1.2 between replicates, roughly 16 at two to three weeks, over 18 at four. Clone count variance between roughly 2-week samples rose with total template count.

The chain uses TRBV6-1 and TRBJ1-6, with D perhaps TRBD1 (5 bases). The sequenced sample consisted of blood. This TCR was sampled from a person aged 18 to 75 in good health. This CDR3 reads CASSEQGPTPLHF. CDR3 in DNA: TGTGCCAGCAGTGAACAGGGCCCCACACCCCTCCACTTT.